One sample yielded the 24 T cell receptor beta chains listed below, sequenced in a study of blood T cell repertoires in COVID-19. The protocol was immunoSEQ multiplex PCR, while the TCRdb copy is restricted to in-frame clones and leaves out a portion. The profile shows some 350,000 clones, under 95% of them singletons. The sample was peripheral blood. The receptors here all came from a young woman who had recovered from COVID-19.

This chain connects TRBV5-1 to TRBJ1-4; 9 nucleotides match TRBD1. Looked up from germline, CDR1 is SGHRS and CDR2 is YFSETQ. This CDR3 has 13 amino acids. V was clipped by 2 bases and J by 8 bases; unmatched bases: 1. CDR3 residues: CASSFGQGEKLFF. In DNA, the CDR3 is TGCGCCAGCAGCTTCGGACAGGGGGAAAAACTGTTTTTT.

Of note for this clone: Other DNA sequences in the sample encode the same CDR3. The V and J genes are TRBV19 and TRBJ1-1; D is unclear. The V gene lost 7 bases and the J gene lost 2 bases, with 5 bases spanning the gap. This CDR3 contains 11 residues. The germline V gene encodes CDR1 LNHDA and CDR2 SQIVND (reference sequence). The CDR3 region is CASILNTEAFF. CDR3 bases: TGTGCCAGTATCCTTAACACTGAAGCTTTCTTT.

In its sample, this clone was seen a few times. The chain recombines TRBV7-2 with TRBJ2-7; possibly TRBD2 for D (6 bases). The V gene lost 5 bases and the J gene lost 0 bases, with 11 bases spanning the gap. CDR3 size: 14 residues. CDR1 and CDR2 from the germline V gene are SGHTA and FQGNSA. CDR3 loop: CASSRGLLSYEQYV. CDR3 coding DNA: TGTGCCAGCAGCCGCGGACTACTCTCCTACGAGCAGTACGTC.

This clone has a single count. Here the CDR3 DNA reads TGTGCCAGCAGTGGGGGACAGGGAGAGTATTCACCCCTCCACTTT. It translates to CASSGGQGEYSPLHF. The chain employs TRBV2 and TRBJ1-6; 9 positions agree with TRBD1. The CDR3 loop spans 15 amino acids. Losses at the gene ends were 4 bases for V and 8 bases for J; bases not matched to a gene: 6. Per germline, CDR1 SNHLY and CDR2 FYNNEI.

This clone was seen a handful of times. The chain couples TRBV9 to TRBJ2-2, with TRBD2 as a possible D gene (6 bases). Trimming left V 0 bases short and J 7 bases short, with 13 bases between. CDR1 and CDR2 (germline): SGDLS, YYNGEE. The CDR3 covers 15 residues. The CDR3 spells CASSVGSQGGGELFF. The CDR3 nucleotides read TGTGCCAGCAGCGTAGGAAGTCAGGGAGGCGGGGAGCTGTTTTTT.

The chain uses TRBV29-1 and TRBJ1-1; D remains ambiguous. Trimming removed 4 bases at V and 4 bases at J, with 13 bases between. Germline CDR1 and CDR2: SQVTM and ANQGSEA. The CDR3 extends over 13 amino acids. The CDR3 sequence: CSVVYGPGTEAFF. The CDR3 DNA follows: TGCAGCGTTGTATACGGTCCGGGCACTGAAGCTTTCTTT.

This clone was observed a single time. The chain uses TRBV4-1 and TRBJ2-7; TRBD2 is a possible D gene (7 bases). The CDR3 has 15 residues. Trimming left V 4 bases short and J 5 bases short, with 18 bases between. Germline-derived CDR1 and CDR2 are MGHRA and YSYEKL. CDR3 residues: CASSRQGMAGDEQYV. CDR3 sequence (DNA): TGCGCCAGCAGCCGCCAGGGGATGGCGGGGGACGAGCAGTACGTC.

The chain has TRBV2 and TRBJ1-1, with 8 bases fitting TRBD1. Looked up from germline, CDR1 is SNHLY and CDR2 is FYNNEI. The length of the CDR3 is 13 residues. V dropped 8 bases and J dropped 3; count of bases not matched to a gene: 5. CDR3 region: CASQGAFDTEAFF. CDR3 sequence (DNA): TGTGCCAGCCAGGGGGCGTTCGACACTGAAGCTTTCTTT.

The chain couples TRBV11-3 to TRBJ1-2, with D hard to call. This CDR3 spans 13 amino acids. V lost 3 bases to trimming and J lost 4 bases, with 9 bases between them. Germline assignment: CDR1 SGHNT and CDR2 YENEEA. CDR3: CASSFGSFYGYTF. The CDR3 region has the DNA TGTGCCAGCAGCTTTGGCAGTTTCTATGGCTACACCTTC.

DNA for the CDR3: TGTGCCAGCAGTTACGGCCCCGATGGTGCCGAGACCCAGTACTTC. Its protein is CASSYGPDGAETQYF. This sequence joins TRBV6-2 or TRBV6-3 and TRBJ2-5; D not certain. Deletions cut 2 bases from V and 5 bases from J, with 15 bases between. The CDR3 is 15 amino acids. Germline lookup yields CDR1 MNHEY and CDR2 SVGEGT.

The chain employs TRBV11-3 and TRBJ1-1; no firm D call. Germline CDR1 and CDR2: SGHNT and YENEEA. Trimming took 1 base from V and 7 from J, leaving 10 bases between them. CDR3 size: 13 residues. CDR3 protein: CASSLVPAGEAFF. In nucleotides, the CDR3 is TGTGCCAGCAGCTTAGTCCCGGCGGGTGAAGCTTTCTTT.

The V call is TRBV2, the J call TRBJ2-2; tentatively, D is TRBD2 (5 bases). From germline, CDR1 is SNHLY and CDR2 FYNNEI. The CDR3 is 13 amino acids. V was cut by 7 bases and J by 5 bases, with 11 bases left in between. Here the CDR3 DNA reads TGTGCCAGCACCCAACTAGGAACCGGGGAGCTGTTTTTT. It codes for CASTQLGTGELFF.

The genes are TRBV7-9 and TRBJ1-2; 7 bases are shared with TRBD1. The CDR3 is 14 amino acids. The V segment lost 5 bases and the J segment 4 bases; nucleotides outside the gene matches: 7. Looked up from germline, CDR1 is SEHNR and CDR2 is FQNEAQ (reference sequence). CDR3 nucleotide sequence: TGTGCCAGCAGCCAACAGGGGAGCCGCTATGGCTACACCTTC. Protein sequence: CASSQQGSRYGYTF. The full variable domain, completed using reference TRBV7-9 and TRBJ1-2, is DTGVSQNPRHKITKRGQNVTFRCDPISEHNRLYWYRQTLGQGPEFLTYFQNEAQLEKSRLLSDRFSAERPKGSFSTLEIQRTEQGDSAMYLCASSQQGSRYGYTFGSGTRLTVV.

The chain employs TRBV7-8 and TRBJ2-1, with a tentative D call TRBD1 (5 bases). The V end was cut by 5 bases, the J end by 4 bases, with 21 bases between. The CDR3 has 17 amino acids. Germline loops: CDR1 SGHVS, CDR2 FQNEAQ. The DNA for the CDR3 is TGTGCCAGCAGCGCTAGAATGACAGCCAGACTGTACAATGAGCAGTTCTTC. As protein: CASSARMTARLYNEQFF.

V usage is TRBV25-1 and J usage is TRBJ1-3; possible D gene TRBD1, 5 bases. The CDR3 sequence is 15 residues long. Germline CDR1 reads MGHDK; CDR2 reads SYGVNS. Trimming cost V 4 bases and J 4 bases, with 14 bases left between them. For the CDR3, the DNA is TGTGCCAGCAGTGCGACGGGGGTGAGGGGAAACACCATATATTTT. It is translated as CASSATGVRGNTIYF.

The rearrangement links TRBV2 to TRBJ2-1; TRBD2 agrees at 14 bases. The CDR3 extends over 18 amino acids. The germline V gene encodes CDR1 SNHLY and CDR2 FYNNEI. With 2 bases clipped from V and 7 bases from J, the junction kept 10 bases outside the gene matches. The CDR3 nucleotides read TGTGCCAGCAGTGAAAGCCTCGGACTAGCGGGAGGTACAAATGAGCAGTTCTTC. It yields the protein CASSESLGLAGGTNEQFF. The complete variable domain, with remaining parts taken from reference TRBV2 and TRBJ2-1, reads EPEVTQTPSHQVTQMGQEVILRCVPISNHLYFYWYRQILGQKVEFLVSFYNNEISEKSEIFDDQFSVERPDGSNFTLKIRSTKLEDSAMYFCASSESLGLAGGTNEQFFGPGTRLTVL.

The V and J genes are TRBV28 and TRBJ2-7, with a weak D call TRBD1 (6 bases). Germline V gene data show CDR1 as MDHEN and CDR2 as SYDVKM. This CDR3 is built from 19 residues. V was pared by 3 bases and J by 1 base, with 25 bases between. The CDR3 nucleotides read TGTGCCAGCAGTTTTCGCCGTCCCACAGGGTTTAAGAGGTCCTACGAGCAGTACGTC. It yields the protein CASSFRRPTGFKRSYEQYV.

The chain links TRBV30 to TRBJ2-2; a weak D match, TRBD1 (5 bases). In germline, CDR1 is GTSNPN, CDR2 SVGIG (reference sequence). The CDR3 runs 15 residues. V was pared by 3 bases and J by 4 bases, with 15 bases between. The chain's CDR3 is CAWRARPRGTGELFF. In nucleotides, the CDR3 is TGTGCCTGGAGAGCCAGACCTAGGGGCACCGGGGAGCTGTTTTTT.

The chain employs TRBV3-1 (or the pseudogene TRBV3-2) and TRBJ2-1; maybe TRBD2 (6 bases). Trimming removed 5 bases from V and 8 bases from J, with 16 bases in between. The germline V gene encodes CDR1 LGHDT and CDR2 YNNKEL (reference sequence). The CDR3 sequence is 14 residues long. In nucleotides, the CDR3 is TGTGCCAGCAGCTCCCGGGGGAGGATGGATGAGCAGTTCTTC. It yields the protein CASSSRGRMDEQFF.

This clone was observed at least ten times. The sample carries other DNA sequences with the same CDR3. This sequence joins TRBV5-6 and TRBJ2-1; 9 bases are shared with TRBD2. The germline CDR1 and CDR2 sequences are SGHDT and YYEEEE. The V gene end was trimmed by 4 bases and the J gene end by 4 bases; junction bases not matched to a gene: 3. The CDR3 sequence is 14 residues long. CDR3 region: CASSLTSGYNEQFF. In DNA form, the CDR3 reads TGTGCCAGCAGCCTCACTAGCGGGTACAATGAGCAGTTCTTC.

This chain connects TRBV6-5 to TRBJ1-6; D possibly corresponds to TRBD1 (5 bases). With 8 bases removed from V and 8 bases from J, the gap between germline ends came to 16 bases. Germline values: CDR1 MNHEY, CDR2 SVGAGI. The CDR3 loop spans 14 amino acids. The CDR3 loop reads CASGRGASDSPLHF. The CDR3 DNA is TGTGCCAGCGGGAGGGGCGCGTCGGATTCACCCCTCCACTTT.

This chain connects TRBV5-6 to TRBJ2-3; 7 bases fit TRBD1. Germline-derived CDR1 and CDR2 are SGHDT and YYEEEE. The junction had 17 bases not matched to a gene; V was cut back by 4 bases and J by 15 bases. The CDR3 runs to 14 residues. Written as DNA, the CDR3 is TGTGCCAGCAGCGTAACCCCGGGACAGCGAATAGGCTATTTT. Encoded protein: CASSVTPGQRIGYF.

The rearrangement uses TRBV27 and TRBJ2-2; TRBD1 aligns across 8 bases. This CDR3 comprises 15 residues. V was clipped by 3 bases and J by 4 bases; unmatched bases: 4. From germline, CDR1 is MNHEY and CDR2 SMNVEV (reference sequence). The CDR3 DNA follows: TGTGCCAGCAGTTTCCAGGGGGCCGGCACCGGGGAGCTGTTTTTT. Translated, it gives CASSFQGAGTGELFF.

The chain is built from TRBV19 and TRBJ2-1, with D perhaps matching TRBD2 (6 bases). V was pared by 10 bases and J by 2 bases, with 9 bases between. CDR1 and CDR2 (germline): LNHDA, SQIVND (reference sequence). This CDR3 is built from 12 residues. CDR3 coding DNA: TGTGCCACGGGGGAGACCTACAATGAGCAGTTCTTC. This translates into CATGETYNEQFF.